In its sample, the clone carrying this T cell receptor beta chain was seen many times. Its antigen remains unidentified. The TCR beta CDR3 regions underwent amplification using RNA transcripts as the source. In the first-round RT-PCR of the TCR CDR3, the HTBI primer set was used. TCRdb analysed the multiplex PCR reads with MiXCR anew, one entry per CDR3 protein. The top ten hold 7% to 7.5% of the sample, which has 660,000 or so distinct CDR3 sequences, about 45% seen once. Patients showing uncontrolled infection, other autoimmune disease, pregnancy or lactation were ineligible. Germline CDR1 reads SNHLY; CDR2 reads FYNNEI. Trimming took off 8 bases at V and 9 bases at J, with 11 bases between the two ends. CDR3 length: 11 residues. The data originate from a study of T cells in Graves' hyperthyroidism and ophthalmopathy. Findings of the study overall: A 13 V-J model separated ophthalmopathy from stable hyperthyroidism.

The receptor's source is an adult man with Graves' disease, either hyperthyroidism or ophthalmopathy (not recorded which). The chain uses TRBV2 and TRBJ1-5; D is perhaps TRBD1 (5 bases). Sequenced: peripheral blood or thyroid tissue (not recorded which). As DNA, the CDR3 is TGTGCCAGCTCAGGAAGGGGGCCCCAGCATTTT. Translation: CASSGRGPQHF.